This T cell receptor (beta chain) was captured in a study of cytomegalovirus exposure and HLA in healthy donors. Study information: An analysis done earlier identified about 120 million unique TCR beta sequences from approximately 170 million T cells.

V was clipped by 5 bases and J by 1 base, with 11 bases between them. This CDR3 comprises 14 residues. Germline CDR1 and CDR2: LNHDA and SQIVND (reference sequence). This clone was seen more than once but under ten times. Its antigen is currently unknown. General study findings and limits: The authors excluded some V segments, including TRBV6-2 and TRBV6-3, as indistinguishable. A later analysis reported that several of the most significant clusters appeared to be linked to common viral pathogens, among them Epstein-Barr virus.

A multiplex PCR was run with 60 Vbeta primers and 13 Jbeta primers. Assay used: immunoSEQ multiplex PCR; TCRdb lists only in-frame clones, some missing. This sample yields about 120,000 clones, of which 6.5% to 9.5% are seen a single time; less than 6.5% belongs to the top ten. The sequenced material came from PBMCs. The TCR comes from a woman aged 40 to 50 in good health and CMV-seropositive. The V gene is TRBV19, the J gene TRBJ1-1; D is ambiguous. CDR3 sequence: CASSGRASNTEAFF. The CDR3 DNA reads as TGTGCCAGTAGTGGGAGGGCTTCGAACACTGAAGCTTTCTTT.